A selection of T cell receptor beta chains follows, all from one sample in a study of regulatory T cells in long-lasting Graves disease. TCRdb recomputed calls from the multiplex PCR reads with MiXCR, one row per CDR3 protein. The sample has approximately 310,000 distinct CDR3 sequences, 15% to 20% seen once; the top ten hold about 40%. This specimen consisted of peripheral blood mononuclear cells (PBMCs), obtained at new diagnosis, from a patient treated with antithyroid drugs. These receptors were obtained from a female donor with Graves disease. The CDR3 runs from the conserved cysteine through the conserved F or W.

j_call | v_call | cdr3_aa
TRBJ1-3 | TRBV19 | CASSGEEGSGNTIYF
TRBJ2-2 | TRBV15 | CATSQRDGGELFF
TRBJ2-1 | TRBV13 | CASSSQLTGVYNEQFF
TRBJ1-2 | TRBV28 | CASSLGVNYGYTF
TRBJ1-3 | TRBV12-3/TRBV12-4 | CASPPNTIYF
TRBJ2-7 | TRBV6-4 | CAGGTSGRAHEQYF
TRBJ1-2 | TRBV5-1 | CASSLTDNYGYTF
TRBJ2-1 | TRBV19 | CARAALAGGSVEQFF
TRBJ2-5 | TRBV28 | CASSLSRVGRETQYF
TRBJ2-3 | TRBV12-3/TRBV12-4 | CASRAGGRGDTQYF
TRBJ1-1 | TRBV6-1 | CASNTGSGGNTEAFF
TRBJ2-1 | TRBV5-8 | CASSFLGTSGRDEQFF
TRBJ2-3 | TRBV25-1 | CASHPGLASDTQYF
TRBJ1-2 | TRBV10-3 | CAISDGMDRGSYGYTF
TRBJ2-5 | TRBV5-1 | CASSETGGWRQETQYF
TRBJ1-2 | TRBV30 | CAWSVTQRANYGYTF
TRBJ1-1 | TRBV7-3 | CASSLEGPGTEAFF
TRBJ2-5 | TRBV28 | CASSTPGGETQYF
TRBJ2-1 | TRBV9 | CASSIAGGQANEQFF
TRBJ2-5 | TRBV25-1 | CASSEYVRETQYF
NA | TRBV30 | CAWTSGRVGEQFF
TRBJ2-1 | TRBV30 | CAWSVYGVSSGRLSYNEQFF
TRBJ1-6 | TRBV6-2/TRBV6-3 | CASRKGGSPLHF
TRBJ1-1 | TRBV6-5 | CASSYSRTGNTEAFF
TRBJ2-5 | TRBV28 | CASSSPGTAETQYF
TRBJ1-1 | TRBV14 | CASSQYKGIPTEAFF
TRBJ1-1 | TRBV10-3 | CAIRGDRSSNTEAFF
TRBJ2-7 | TRBV6-5 | CASSYGGPQTYEQYF
TRBJ2-1 | TRBV5-8 | CASSMTSGRADEQFF
TRBJ1-6 | TRBV15 | CATSSGPEYNSPLHF
TRBJ2-5 | TRBV20-1 | CSASPWRETQYF
TRBJ2-7 | TRBV7-9 | CASSLGGSLTYEQYF
TRBJ2-5 | TRBV19 | CASSPDRAFQETQYF
TRBJ2-7 | TRBV18 | CASSPRALGGSPYEQYF
TRBJ2-3 | TRBV7-9 | CASSFGAGLAGLFRDTQYF
TRBJ1-6 | TRBV2 | CASKEGETSPLHF
TRBJ2-5 | TRBV7-2 | CASSLAPPLETQYF
TRBJ2-7 | TRBV5-1 | CASSSGQGGEQYF
TRBJ2-3 | TRBV6-2/TRBV6-3 | CASSYSIPIRTSGRTDTQYF
NA | TRBV28 | CASSNSQGETQYF
TRBJ1-1 | TRBV11-2 | CASSLRASSNPNTEAFF
TRBJ2-5 | TRBV20-1 | CSARDSSLGTQYF
TRBJ1-2 | TRBV11-3 | CASSAGQYGYTF
TRBJ2-7 | TRBV3-1 | CASSHDPRQEQYF
TRBJ2-1 | TRBV24-1 | CATSDWLGGRNEQFF
TRBJ2-4 | TRBV20-1 | CSASPTGAPVRSIQYF
TRBJ1-5 | TRBV18 | CASSLEGLHNQPQHF
TRBJ1-5 | TRBV25-1 | CASSAGTGFNQPQHF
TRBJ1-1 | TRBV28 | CASSLSSGVTEAFF
TRBJ2-1 | TRBV7-9 | CASSPPGGRYNEQFF
TRBJ1-5 | TRBV6-2/TRBV6-3 | CASSRTGDQPQHF
TRBJ2-7 | TRBV5-1 | CASSLARSEQYF
TRBJ2-7 | TRBV28 | CASRSHSGRYEQYF
TRBJ2-1 | TRBV7-6 | CASSLRVPGPTELNEQFF
TRBJ2-4 | TRBV25-1 | CASSSPGTGDIQYF
TRBJ2-7 | TRBV27 | CASSHPTGYDRTSTYEQYF
TRBJ2-7 | TRBV27 | CASSPPGQGAGGQYF
TRBJ2-7 | TRBV15 | CATSPRASGSLEQYF
TRBJ2-5 | TRBV3-1 | CASSQDLKHIQETQYF